This T cell receptor (beta chain) came from a study of cytomegalovirus exposure and HLA in healthy donors. Findings of the study overall: The investigators catalogued 150 to 200 TCR beta chains as cytomegalovirus-associated. It was reported that the classifier diagnosed cytomegalovirus status with high specificity and sensitivity in both the original and validation cohorts.

The length of the CDR3 is 16 residues. Germline CDR1 and CDR2: MDHEN and SYDVKM. V lost 5 bases, J lost 0 bases, and 14 bases lay in between. The PCR employed 60 Vbeta primers together with 13 Jbeta primers. Libraries were prepared by immunoSEQ multiplex PCR; TCRdb keeps only in-frame clonotypes and omits some of them. Counted here are around 160,000 clones, more than 65% occurring once; the ten biggest clones make up about 2.9%. A note on this clone: Its antigen is unidentified.

Sequencing was done on a sample of PBMCs. The chain uses TRBV28 and TRBJ2-4; a weak D match, TRBD1 (5 bases). The receptor comes from a woman aged 40 to 50 in good health and CMV-seropositive. This chain's CDR3 is CASSLTGLLAKNIQYF. In nucleotides, the CDR3 is TGTGCCAGCAGTCTTACAGGCCTACTAGCCAAAAACATTCAGTACTTC.